These 29 T cell receptor beta chains originate from one sample sequenced in a study of CD8+CD57+ T cells in acquired aplastic anemia (dated by TCRdb to 2016 to 2019). The listed sequencing device is Illumina HiSeq 2000. Genomic DNA served as template for TCR beta VDJ combination and CDR3 sequence profiling. The public reads were run again by TCRdb, first through fastp at Q25 and then through MiXCR, and only productive beta chains were kept. Entries are consolidated by CDR3 protein sequence, retaining the most common genes and DNA. This sample gives 200,000 to 300,000 distinct CDR3 sequences in total; less than 85% of them show up just once. The ten largest clones add up to 40% to 55% of the sample. Flow cytometry had shown CD8+CD57+ cell expansion in the patients selected for sequencing. Sequenced material: sorted CD4+, CD8+, or CD8+CD57+ T cells (not recorded which) from PBMCs. These receptors all stem from a human donor with aplastic anemia.

The V and J genes are TRBV12-3 or TRBV12-4 and TRBJ2-1, with a possible D match to TRBD2 (7 bases). V dropped 6 bases and J dropped 13 bases, with 28 bases sitting between them. The CDR3 is 16 residues long. CDR3 residues: CASSHGGQNPMATQFF. The CDR3 region has the DNA TGTGCCAGCAGCCACGGGGGGCAGAACCCTATGGCTACACAGTTCTTC.

As to this clonotype: One end of the junction fails to match germline, which may point to a read error. The chain is built from TRBV7-9 and TRBJ2-3, with 14 bases lining up with TRBD2. This CDR3 spans 14 amino acids. Germline V gene sequence: CDR1 SEHNR, CDR2 FQNEAQ (reference sequence). CDR3: CASSHAMTSGRDDF. CDR3 DNA: TGTGCCAGCAGCCATGCTATGACTAGCGGGAGGGATGATTTT.

Details on this clonotype: One junction end disagrees with the germline gene, perhaps due to a read error. V usage is TRBV7-9 and J usage is TRBJ2-3; 7 nucleotides align to TRBD2. This CDR3 is 13 amino acids long. CDR1 is SEHNR, CDR2 FQNEAQ, per germline (reference sequence). Written as DNA, the CDR3 is TGTGCCAGAGAGGACGGGGGGAAAGATAAGCAGTATTTT. Encoded protein: CAREDGGKDKQYF.

As for this clonotype: The conserved phenylalanine or tryptophan is not found at the CDR3 terminus, so this likely reflects a read error. Because the CDR3's place on the DNA is in doubt, the DNA is left out and the CDR3 is given as listed by TCRdb. The chain is built from TRBV7-9 and TRBJ2-3; the table's D gene call, TRBD1, was not cross checked with the DNA. Germline CDR1 SEHNR, CDR2 FQNEAQ (reference sequence). The CDR3 adds up to 13 amino acids, both ends counted. CDR3 sequence: CASSLEDRERDNE.

CDR3 amino acids: CASRDACAGTQYF. The CDR3 DNA reads TGTGCCAGCCGGGACGCCTGCGCAGGTACGCAGTATTTT. The chain couples TRBV2 to TRBJ2-3; D may match TRBD1 or TRBD2 (5 bases each). The CDR3 is made up of 13 amino acids. V was shortened by 8 bases and J by 8 bases, with 17 bases between the two germline ends. CDR1 and CDR2 (germline): SNHLY, FYNNEI.

V usage is TRBV9 and J usage is TRBJ2-1, with TRBD1 as a possible D gene (5 bases). The germline CDR1 and CDR2 sequences are SGDLS and YYNGEE. The CDR3 spans 15 residues. Trimming took 0 bases from V and 14 from J, leaving 21 bases between them. The DNA of the CDR3 is TGTGCCAGCAGCGTAGGGACACATACGCAGAATTTGGAGTTCTTC. Amino acid sequence: CASSVGTHTQNLEFF.

This chain uses TRBV9 with TRBJ2-7, with D unresolved. The germline V and J ends were trimmed by 0 bases and 8 bases, with 21 bases remaining between them. Germline CDR1 and CDR2: SGDLS and YYNGEE. The CDR3 covers 16 residues. DNA for the CDR3: TGTGCCAGCAGCGTAGGGGTCCCGAGAAATCAGCCCCAGCAGTACGTC. This sequence encodes CASSVGVPRNQPQQYV.

This clonotype was counted ten times or more. The chain uses TRBV9 and TRBJ2-4, with TRBD2 matching over 7 bases. CDR3 length equals 13 residues. The V gene's germline CDR1 is SGDLS and CDR2 YYNGEE. V was clipped by 5 bases and J by 7 bases; unmatched bases: 6. The CDR3 spells CASSGEAGNIQYF. The CDR3 coding sequence is TGTGCCAGCAGTGGTGAAGCGGGGAACATTCAGTACTTC.

As concerns this clonotype: A junction end diverges from the germline sequence, so it may reflect a read error. The chain recombines TRBV7-7 with TRBJ2-3; the D gene is possibly TRBD2 (5 bases). The end of the DNA is better explained by TRBJ2-1, so the J call may be wrong. The CDR3 totals 13 residues. Germline CDR1 is SSHAT and CDR2 is FNYEAQ (reference sequence). CDR3 DNA: TGTGCTAGCAGCCGCGGGCCCAACAATGAGCAGTTCTTC. The encoded protein is CASSRGPNNEQFF.

In its sample, this clonotype was seen once. V is TRBV19 and J is TRBJ1-1, with 8 bases lining up with TRBD1. This CDR3 region has 14 residues. From germline, CDR1 is LNHDA and CDR2 SQIVND (reference sequence). J lost 0 bases, V lost 10 bases, and 7 bases had no gene match. CDR3 in amino acids: CATTWGQVNTEAFF. CDR3 nucleotides: TGTGCCACCACCTGGGGACAGGTGAACACTGAAGCTTTCTTT.

This clonotype showed up many times. V usage is TRBV4-3 and J usage is TRBJ2-1, with 11 bases aligning to TRBD2. The V segment lost 3 bases and the J segment 7 bases; nucleotides outside the gene matches: 5. The CDR3 is 15 amino acids. CDR1 is LGHNA, CDR2 YSLEER, per germline. CDR3 sequence reads: CASSQASGGWNEQFF. The DNA of the CDR3 is TGCGCCAGCAGCCAGGCTAGCGGGGGGTGGAATGAGCAGTTCTTC.

Worth noting for this clonotype: The conserved phenylalanine or tryptophan normally closing the CDR3 is absent here, so this likely arose from a read error. No DNA is shown, since the ends of the CDR3 on it are uncertain; the CDR3 is the one TCRdb lists. This sequence joins TRBV6-5 and TRBJ1-4. CDR1 and CDR2 from the germline V gene are MNHEY and SVGAGI. The CDR3 has 11 amino acids, counting both end residues. The CDR3 spells CASSPGEKLYV.

The rearrangement joins TRBV5-1 to TRBJ1-2, with a possible D match to TRBD1 (5 bases). Deletions cut 3 bases from V and 0 bases from J, with 12 bases between. The germline V gene has CDR1 SGHRS and CDR2 YFSETQ. CDR3 size: 15 residues. CDR3 protein: CASSSLGRTNYGYTF. DNA for the CDR3: TGCGCCAGCAGCTCCCTGGGACGTACTAACTATGGCTACACCTTC.

Comment on this clonotype: A read error may account for a junction end that differs from germline. The J gene is TRBJ1-2, the V gene TRBV9; no reliable D call. Germline loops: CDR1 SGDLS, CDR2 YYNGEE. The CDR3 consists of 13 residues. The CDR3 region has the DNA TGCGCCAGCAGCCAAGGCCTGACCGGTCACTACACCTTC. Its translation: CASSQGLTGHYTF.

This clonotype was counted only a few times. One junction end disagrees with the germline gene, perhaps due to a read error. This chain joins TRBV7-8 and TRBJ2-3; no definite D call. This CDR3 spans 14 amino acids. In germline, CDR1 is SGHVS, CDR2 FQNEAQ. The CDR3 DNA follows: TGTGCCACCAGCATAGCCAGAGGTCCAGATACGCAGTATTTT. It translates to CATSIARGPDTQYF.

This clonotype came up once. The chain has TRBV20-1 and TRBJ2-1; D call uncertain. Germline V gene sequence: CDR1 DFQATT, CDR2 SNEGSKA (reference sequence). Trimming cost V 6 bases and J 4 bases, with 19 bases left between them. The CDR3 has 15 amino acids. This chain's CDR3 is CSAQPSTGPYNEQFF. CDR3 bases: TGCAGTGCCCAACCTTCTACCGGACCTTACAATGAGCAGTTCTTC.

The chain employs TRBV5-4 and TRBJ2-7; 8 bases match TRBD2. The germline CDR1 and CDR2 sequences are SGHNT and YYREEE (reference sequence). The CDR3 consists of 15 residues. This CDR3 reads CVTSFTSGLGYEQYF. For the CDR3, the DNA is TGTGTCACCAGCTTTACTAGCGGCCTCGGGTACGAGCAGTACTTC.

The gene calls are TRBV9 and TRBJ2-3; D is perhaps TRBD2 (6 bases). The V end was cut by 0 bases, the J end by 3 bases, with 17 bases between. Germline values: CDR1 SGDLS, CDR2 YYNGEE. The CDR3 has 17 residues. The CDR3 here is CASSVVQAGWGTDTQYF. CDR3 in DNA: TGTGCCAGCAGCGTAGTGCAGGCGGGGTGGGGGACAGATACGCAGTATTTT.

The chain employs TRBV2 and TRBJ1-6; TRBD1 matches 9 bases. Germline assignment: CDR1 SNHLY and CDR2 FYNNEI. After removal of 6 bases from V and 9 bases from J, the junction contained 9 bases not matched to a gene. The CDR3 sequence is 15 residues long. The CDR3 spells CASSNGGQGGSPLHF. The CDR3, as DNA: TGTGCCAGCAGCAACGGGGGACAGGGTGGTTCACCCCTCCACTTT.

This chain uses TRBV19 with TRBJ1-1; D is undetermined. There are 15 residues in the CDR3. V gave up 9 bases and J gave up 13 bases, with 30 bases separating them. CDR1 is LNHDA and CDR2 is SQIVND in the germline V gene (reference sequence). CDR3 sequence reads: CASSLDSTANTEHFF. In DNA, the CDR3 is TGTGCCAGCAGCTTAGATAGCACAGCCAACACTGAGCATTTCTTT.

The chain uses TRBV2 and TRBJ2-4, with D maybe TRBD1 (6 bases). The ends were cut back, 8 bases at V and 15 bases at J, with 20 bases in the middle. Germline V CDR1 and CDR2: SNHLY, FYNNEI. The CDR3 runs 12 residues. CDR3: CASGGAGNITYF. CDR3 DNA: TGTGCCAGCGGGGGCGCGGGCAACATTACGTACTTC.

This sequence joins TRBV9 and TRBJ2-7; D is ambiguous. With 0 bases removed from V and 4 bases from J, the gap between germline ends came to 20 bases. The length of the CDR3 is 17 residues. Germline CDR1 reads SGDLS; CDR2 reads YYNGEE. The CDR3 region has the DNA TGTGCCAGCAGCGTAGGGTCAGATACGCAGTATTTTTACGAGCAGTACTTC. Protein sequence: CASSVGSDTQYFYEQYF.

The chain is built from TRBV5-1 and TRBJ1-1, with D unclear. In germline, CDR1 is SGHRS, CDR2 YFSETQ. This CDR3 region has 14 residues. Between the trimmed V and J ends, which lost 2 bases and 1 base, there was a span of 9 bases. Here the CDR3 reads CASSLGWKNTEAFF. DNA of the CDR3: TGCGCCAGCAGCTTAGGGTGGAAGAACACTGAAGCTTTCTTT.

This clonotype occurred a few times. The chain uses TRBV5-5 and TRBJ2-3, with D possibly being TRBD1 (6 bases). Between the trimmed V and J ends, which lost 7 bases and 4 bases, there was a span of 13 bases. The CDR3 has 13 residues. Germline assignment: CDR1 SGHKS and CDR2 YYEKEE (reference sequence). CDR3 sequence reads: CASGEGGADTQYF. CDR3 sequence (DNA): TGTGCCAGCGGGGAAGGGGGAGCAGATACGCAGTATTTT.

The V call is TRBV7-9, the J call TRBJ2-1; a possible D gene is TRBD2 (6 bases). This CDR3 has 13 amino acids. Trimming cost V 5 bases and J 15 bases, with 20 bases left between them. Germline CDR1 and CDR2: SEHNR and FQNEAQ (reference sequence). CDR3 nucleotide sequence: TGTGCCAGCAGCGTTGGGGGGAGCTATGGGCCGTTCTTC. Its translation: CASSVGGSYGPFF.

Comment on this clonotype: As the CDR3 is not closed by the conserved phenylalanine or tryptophan, this likely results from a read error. The DNA is left out, because the CDR3 cannot be placed on it with certainty; the CDR3 is given as TCRdb lists it. This sequence joins TRBV7-9 and TRBJ2-3; the D call TRBD1 from the table was never checked on the DNA. The CDR3 has 13 residues if both end residues are counted. Germline V lookup: CDR1 SEHNR, CDR2 FQNEAQ (reference sequence). The CDR3 region is CASGFRGTDTKYE.

The chain uses TRBV10-3 and TRBJ2-7; 7 bases are shared with TRBD1. V lost 6 bases, J lost 9 bases, and 23 bases stayed unmatched. This CDR3 is 17 amino acids long. Germline CDR1 is ENHRY and CDR2 is SYGVKD. CDR3: CAISYKGAGASYNGQYV. DNA of the CDR3: TGTGCCATCAGCTACAAGGGGGCCGGGGCTAGCTACAACGGGCAGTACGTC.

A word on this clonotype: Germline and junction disagree at one end, which may indicate a read error. The gene calls are TRBV7-9 and TRBJ1-2, with D perhaps TRBD1 (6 bases). The CDR3 is 13 amino acids. Germline V CDR1 and CDR2: SEHNR, FQNEAQ (reference sequence). As DNA, the CDR3 is TGTGCCAGCAGCTGTCAAAGAAGAGGGGGGAACGATTTC. Translated: CASSCQRRGGNDF.

The V and J genes are TRBV15 and TRBJ2-6; D is possibly TRBD1 or TRBD2 (5 bases each). CDR1 is LNHNV, CDR2 YYDKDF, per germline (reference sequence). This CDR3 region has 16 residues. V lost 1 base and J 15 bases, leaving 22 bases between the germline ends. CDR3 sequence (DNA): TGTGCCACCAGCAGAGGGGGCGAGTACGGGACCCAGGACCTGACTTTC. This translates into CATSRGGEYGTQDLTF.